The text below deals with one T cell receptor (beta chain). The antigen is unknown. The sample originates from a study of siplizumab effects on memory and regulatory T cells. Germline CDR1 and CDR2: SGHNT and YYREEE (reference sequence). The CDR3 extends over 16 amino acids. J gave up 4 bases and V 0 bases, and 0 bases lay outside the gene matches. Study-wide results and caveats: A minor fraction of alloreactive clones, and no more, mapped to unstimulated subsets. Confirmation was lacking for the suppressive function of proliferating Tregs derived from siplizumab cultures. In controls, roughly 27% of mappable alloreactive CD4+ clones were Treg-derived on average, versus just under 70% with siplizumab. It seemed that naive T cells were more diverse than memory cells and were major contributors to the alloresponse.

Sequencing used immunoSEQ multiplex PCR; TCRdb keeps in-frame clones, though not all of them. The table includes about 110,000 clones, about 90% detected once. The V and J genes are TRBV5-4 and TRBJ2-3; 15 bases fit TRBD2. Material: Tregs sorted from blood. The receptor comes from a human donor in good health. For the CDR3, the DNA is TGTGCCAGCAGCTTGGGGACTAGCGGGGGGGCAGATACGCAGTATTTT. Residues: CASSLGTSGGADTQYF. The whole variable domain, filled in from reference TRBV5-4 and TRBJ2-3, reads ETGVTQSPTHLIKTRGQQVTLRCSSQSGHNTVSWYQQALGQGPQFIFQYYREEENGRGNFPPRFSGLQFPNYSSELNVNALELDDSALYLCASSLGTSGGADTQYFGPGTRLTVL.